This section outlines one TCR beta chain sequence together with its context. Primers for the PCR totalled 60 Vbeta and 13 Jbeta. Generated by immunoSEQ multiplex PCR, the TCRdb table keeps only in-frame clones and is missing some. Here the sample spans roughly 150,000 clones, approximately 85% being singletons. These data belong to a study of cytomegalovirus exposure and HLA in healthy donors. Trimming cost V 2 bases and J 7 bases; bases outside gene matches: 4. Germline V gives CDR1 SGHRS, CDR2 YFSETQ. This CDR3 has 14 amino acids. Sequencing input: PBMCs. The receptor comes from a girl aged 2 to 9 in good health and CMV-seropositive. The genes are TRBV5-1 and TRBJ2-4, with 9 bases that match TRBD2. As DNA, the CDR3 is TGCGCCAGCAGCTTAAGGGCGGGAGGGAACATTCAGTACTTC. This gives the protein CASSLRAGGNIQYF. The full variable domain, with the rest looked up from reference TRBV5-1 and TRBJ2-4, is KAGVTQTPRYLIKTRGQQVTLSCSPISGHRSVSWYQQTPGQGLQFLFEYFSETQRNKGNFPGRFSGRQFSNSRSEMNVSTLELGDSALYLCASSLRAGGNIQYFGAGTRLSVL.